Listed below are T cell receptor beta chains from one sample, sequenced in a study of OX40 agonist ivuxolimab in advanced cancers. Measured with immunoSEQ multiplex PCR; TCRdb has only the in-frame clones, and not every one. The table lists tens of thousands of clones, around 90% of them singletons. The sequences come from CD4+ or CD8+ T cells sorted from blood, collected in a trial of the OX40 agonist ivuxolimab. The receptor source for this set is an adult with an advanced solid tumor such as melanoma, head and neck, liver or kidney cancer. Each CDR3 is given with its conserved first and last residue. The order of the fields is V gene, J gene, clone size, D gene, CDR3 protein, CDR3 DNA. D genes are given only for firm matches. Some rows mark clone size as missing; the rest say once, few, many or name a class of expanded clone.

V gene: TRBV19; J gene: TRBJ2-2; clone size: -; D gene: -; CDR3 protein: CASSMWNTGELFF; CDR3 DNA: TGTGCCAGTAGTATGTGGAACACCGGGGAGCTGTTTTTT
V gene: TRBV6-6; J gene: TRBJ2-1; clone size: -; D gene: -; CDR3 protein: CASSSRLGEQFF; CDR3 DNA: TGTGCCAGCAGTTCCCGACTCGGTGAGCAGTTCTTC
V gene: TRBV4-3; J gene: TRBJ2-1; clone size: -; D gene: TRBD1; CDR3 protein: CASSQTKDRGSHNEQFF; CDR3 DNA: TGCGCCAGCAGCCAAACGAAGGACAGGGGGTCTCACAATGAGCAGTTCTTC
V gene: TRBV4-1; J gene: TRBJ2-7; clone size: -; D gene: -; CDR3 protein: CASSQDVGVSYEQYF; CDR3 DNA: TGCGCCAGCAGCCAAGATGTGGGGGTCAGCTACGAGCAGTACTTC
V gene: TRBV2; J gene: TRBJ2-7; clone size: -; D gene: -; CDR3 protein: CASSFGREYEQYF; CDR3 DNA: TGTGCCAGCAGTTTTGGAAGGGAGTACGAGCAGTACTTC
V gene: TRBV27; J gene: TRBJ2-7; clone size: -; D gene: TRBD2; CDR3 protein: CASSPGLAYEQYF; CDR3 DNA: TGTGCCAGCAGTCCCGGACTAGCCTACGAGCAGTACTTC
V gene: TRBV28; J gene: TRBJ2-1; clone size: -; D gene: -; CDR3 protein: CASSLYLGTGQFF; CDR3 DNA: TGTGCCAGCAGTTTATATTTAGGTACCGGGCAGTTCTTC
V gene: TRBV27; J gene: TRBJ2-1; clone size: -; D gene: -; CDR3 protein: CASSLSADNEQFF; CDR3 DNA: TGTGCCAGCAGTTTATCGGCAGACAATGAGCAGTTCTTC
V gene: TRBV27; J gene: TRBJ2-1; clone size: -; D gene: -; CDR3 protein: CASSWANEQFF; CDR3 DNA: TGTGCCAGCAGTTGGGCCAATGAGCAGTTCTTC
V gene: TRBV7-3; J gene: TRBJ2-6; clone size: once; D gene: -; CDR3 protein: CASSLEGLGANVLTF; CDR3 DNA: TGTGCCAGCAGCTTAGAGGGGTTAGGGGCCAACGTCCTGACTTTC
V gene: TRBV28; J gene: TRBJ2-7; clone size: -; D gene: TRBD1; CDR3 protein: CASSLWGTGGNEQYF; CDR3 DNA: TGTGCCAGCAGTTTATGGGGGACAGGGGGCAACGAGCAGTACTTC
V gene: TRBV2; J gene: TRBJ2-7; clone size: -; D gene: TRBD1; CDR3 protein: CASSMTGFNEQYF; CDR3 DNA: TGTGCCAGCAGTATGACAGGGTTCAACGAGCAGTACTTC
V gene: TRBV5-5; J gene: TRBJ2-7; clone size: -; D gene: -; CDR3 protein: CASSLARVGEQYF; CDR3 DNA: TGTGCCAGCAGCTTGGCCAGGGTGGGCGAGCAGTACTTC
V gene: TRBV19; J gene: TRBJ2-7; clone size: -; D gene: -; CDR3 protein: CASSIVGGFGSYEQYF; CDR3 DNA: TGTGCCAGTAGTATAGTCGGAGGGTTCGGCTCCTACGAGCAGTACTTC
V gene: TRBV23-1; J gene: TRBJ1-5; clone size: once; D gene: -; CDR3 protein: CASSRGDNSNQPQHF; CDR3 DNA: TGCGCCAGCAGTCGGGGGGACAATAGCAATCAGCCCCAGCATTTT
V gene: TRBV9; J gene: TRBJ2-1; clone size: -; D gene: -; CDR3 protein: CASSPIPSNEQFF; CDR3 DNA: TGTGCCAGCAGCCCAATTCCCAGCAATGAGCAGTTCTTC
V gene: TRBV11-2; J gene: TRBJ2-1; clone size: -; D gene: -; CDR3 protein: CASSLVVYNEQFF; CDR3 DNA: TGTGCCAGCAGCTTAGTTGTATACAATGAGCAGTTCTTC
V gene: TRBV7-9; J gene: TRBJ2-1; clone size: -; D gene: -; CDR3 protein: CASSLVAGPSYNEQFF; CDR3 DNA: TGTGCCAGCAGCTTAGTGGCGGGTCCCTCCTACAATGAGCAGTTCTTC
V gene: TRBV4-1; J gene: TRBJ2-7; clone size: -; D gene: TRBD2; CDR3 protein: CASSPRKAGEGPSSYEQYF; CDR3 DNA: TGCGCCAGCAGCCCAAGAAAGGCGGGAGAGGGGCCGAGCTCCTACGAGCAGTACTTC
V gene: TRBV7-9; J gene: TRBJ2-6; clone size: -; D gene: -; CDR3 protein: CASNDRAYSGANVLTF; CDR3 DNA: TGTGCCAGCAACGATAGGGCTTACTCTGGGGCCAACGTCCTGACTTTC
V gene: TRBV27; J gene: TRBJ2-3; clone size: -; D gene: TRBD2; CDR3 protein: CASSYRTSGTDTQYF; CDR3 DNA: TGTGCCAGCAGTTACCGGACTAGCGGGACAGATACGCAGTATTTT
V gene: TRBV27; J gene: TRBJ2-7; clone size: -; D gene: TRBD1; CDR3 protein: CASSLTGQVEQYF; CDR3 DNA: TGTGCCAGCAGTTTAACCGGACAGGTCGAGCAGTACTTC
V gene: TRBV5-1; J gene: TRBJ2-5; clone size: -; D gene: -; CDR3 protein: CASSFSWGETQYF; CDR3 DNA: TGCGCCAGCAGCTTTTCCTGGGGAGAGACCCAGTACTTC
V gene: TRBV6-6; J gene: TRBJ1-5; clone size: -; D gene: -; CDR3 protein: CASSTYNQPQHF; CDR3 DNA: TGTGCCAGCAGCACATACAATCAGCCCCAGCATTTT
V gene: TRBV19; J gene: TRBJ2-2; clone size: -; D gene: TRBD1; CDR3 protein: CASYTGGRATGELFF; CDR3 DNA: TGTGCCAGCTATACAGGGGGGCGGGCCACCGGGGAGCTGTTTTTT
V gene: TRBV27; J gene: TRBJ1-2; clone size: -; D gene: -; CDR3 protein: CASSLNPNYGYTF; CDR3 DNA: TGTGCCAGCAGTTTAAACCCTAACTATGGCTACACCTTC
V gene: TRBV7-2; J gene: TRBJ2-5; clone size: -; D gene: -; CDR3 protein: CASSLDARRRGERWETQYF; CDR3 DNA: TGTGCCAGCAGCTTAGACGCTCGGCGACGGGGCGAGCGTTGGGAGACCCAGTACTTC
V gene: TRBV27; J gene: TRBJ1-2; clone size: -; D gene: -; CDR3 protein: CASSLPDRRGYTF; CDR3 DNA: TGTGCCAGCAGTTTACCAGACAGGCGGGGCTACACCTTC
V gene: TRBV11-3; J gene: TRBJ2-5; clone size: -; D gene: TRBD1; CDR3 protein: CASRTGTAETQYF; CDR3 DNA: TGTGCCAGCAGGACTGGGACAGCAGAGACCCAGTACTTC
V gene: TRBV27; J gene: TRBJ2-7; clone size: once; D gene: TRBD2; CDR3 protein: CASSSGLRTSGRGEQYF; CDR3 DNA: TGTGCCAGCAGTTCGGGACTACGGACTAGCGGGAGAGGGGAGCAGTACTTC
V gene: TRBV7-9; J gene: TRBJ2-7; clone size: -; D gene: -; CDR3 protein: CASSRDFEQYF; CDR3 DNA: TGTGCCAGCAGCCGGGACTTCGAGCAGTACTTC
V gene: TRBV7-9; J gene: TRBJ2-5; clone size: -; D gene: -; CDR3 protein: CASSQTPGSGEQYF; CDR3 DNA: TGTGCCAGCAGCCAAACGCCGGGTTCGGGTGAGCAGTACTTC
V gene: TRBV27; J gene: TRBJ2-7; clone size: -; D gene: -; CDR3 protein: CASSPRGGLGYEQYF; CDR3 DNA: TGTGCCAGCAGCCCTAGGGGGGGGTTGGGCTACGAGCAGTACTTC
V gene: TRBV9; J gene: TRBJ1-1; clone size: -; D gene: -; CDR3 protein: CASSFGMNTEAFF; CDR3 DNA: TGTGCCAGCAGCTTCGGAATGAACACTGAAGCTTTCTTT
V gene: TRBV7-9; J gene: TRBJ2-3; clone size: -; D gene: TRBD2; CDR3 protein: CASSGTSGVITDTQYF; CDR3 DNA: TGTGCCAGCAGCGGAACTAGCGGAGTTATCACAGATACGCAGTATTTT
V gene: TRBV28; J gene: TRBJ1-3; clone size: -; D gene: -; CDR3 protein: CASSLGTRNTIYF; CDR3 DNA: TGTGCCAGCAGTTTAGGGACACGAAACACCATATATTTT
V gene: TRBV14; J gene: TRBJ2-2; clone size: -; D gene: -; CDR3 protein: CASSQNWTGELFF; CDR3 DNA: TGTGCCAGCAGCCAAAATTGGACCGGGGAGCTGTTTTTT
V gene: TRBV25-1; J gene: TRBJ2-1; clone size: -; D gene: TRBD1; CDR3 protein: CASNPRTGYNEQFF; CDR3 DNA: TGTGCCAGCAACCCCAGGACAGGGTACAATGAGCAGTTCTTC
V gene: TRBV29-1; J gene: TRBJ2-1; clone size: -; D gene: -; CDR3 protein: CSFRNNEQFF; CDR3 DNA: TGCAGCTTTCGAAACAATGAGCAGTTCTTC
V gene: TRBV6-5; J gene: TRBJ2-3; clone size: -; D gene: TRBD1; CDR3 protein: CASSSGQGLYF; CDR3 DNA: TGTGCCAGCAGTTCCGGACAGGGATTGTATTTT
V gene: TRBV9; J gene: TRBJ2-3; clone size: -; D gene: -; CDR3 protein: CASSVVGGGDADTQYF; CDR3 DNA: TGTGCCAGCAGCGTAGTAGGGGGAGGGGACGCAGATACGCAGTATTTT
V gene: TRBV29-1; J gene: TRBJ2-3; clone size: -; D gene: TRBD1; CDR3 protein: CSVVRQGTPSSTDTQYF; CDR3 DNA: TGCAGCGTTGTCCGACAGGGGACCCCTTCTAGCACAGATACGCAGTATTTT